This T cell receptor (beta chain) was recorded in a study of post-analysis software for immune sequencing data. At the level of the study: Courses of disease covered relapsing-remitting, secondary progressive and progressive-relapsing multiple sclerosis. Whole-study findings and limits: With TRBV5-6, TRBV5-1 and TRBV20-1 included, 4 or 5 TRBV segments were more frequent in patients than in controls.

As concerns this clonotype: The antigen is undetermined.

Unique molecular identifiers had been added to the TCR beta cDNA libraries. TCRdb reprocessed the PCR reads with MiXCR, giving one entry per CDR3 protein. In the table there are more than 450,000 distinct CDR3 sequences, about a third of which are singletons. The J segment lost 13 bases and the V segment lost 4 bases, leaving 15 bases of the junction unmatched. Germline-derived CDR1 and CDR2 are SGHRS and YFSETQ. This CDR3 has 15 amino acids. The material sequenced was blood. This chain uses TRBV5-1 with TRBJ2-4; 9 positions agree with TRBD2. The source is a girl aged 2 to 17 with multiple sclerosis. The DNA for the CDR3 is TGCGCCAGCAGCCGCCTCGGGACTAGCTTCTACGGGCAGTACTTC. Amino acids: CASSRLGTSFYGQYF.